The entry below describes one T cell receptor beta chain. What antigen it recognizes has not been identified. Qualities for individual bases were not recorded, and no much larger clone is one base off. Collaborating institutions collected whole blood in K2EDTA tubes following their own protocols. For TCRbeta analysis, collaborators shipped samples as frozen whole blood, isolated PBMCs, or DNA extracted from either of those sample types. The data belong to a study of blood T cell repertoires in COVID-19 (dated by TCRdb to 2020 to 2021). Regarding the complete study: Samples covering the acute and convalescent phases of COVID-19 were provided by collaborators in the United States, Italy and Spain. Where HLA class I and class II types were available, the types were taken from metadata supplied by the sample provider, not from assay-based typing. The repertoires were released in a freely available public database intended as a resource for research on the immune response to SARS-CoV-2. Nearly every sample came with metadata listing a de-identified subject ID, COVID-19 status, age in years and sex. Subjects who had been exposed to COVID-19, were actively infected with it, or had recovered from it provided the deeply sampled blood TCRbeta repertoires that made up the dataset. The samples were drawn from two sources: the first 160 participants of the ongoing ImmuneRACE study, and 1,000 to 1,500 subjects contributed by 6 global collaborators. The material from the prospective study consisted of cDNA or gDNA derived from T cells, B-cell-depleted T cells, or PBMCs.

What the authors observed across the whole study: How much clinical and demographic metadata was included differed by source and by participant, and the metadata was provided uncurated.

The immunoSEQ Assay, a bias-controlled multiplex PCR, was used to amplify TCRbeta CDR3 regions from genomic DNA. The paper's data handling went like this. Nucleated cell counts per sample were estimated from amplification of reference gene primers within the assay. To quantify the absolute abundance of each unique TCRbeta CDR3 rearrangement, sequence reads were collapsed and filtered. Productive Simpson clonality was computed per sample as the square root of Simpson's diversity index over productive rearrangements. TCRdb mirrors the immuneACCESS table, restricted to in-frame sequences. Some clones are absent from its copies; in checked studies, under half trace to an unresolved V gene, and the reason for the others is unknown. That table furnishes V, J and clone size, whereas the DNA furnished D and trimming. Counted in this sample were roughly 210,000 clones; roughly 90% of them appeared once. The ten largest clones capture 1.5% to 2% of the sample.

Sample: peripheral blood. The receptor was derived from a man aged 65-85 years with acute or convalescent COVID-19.

CDR3 sequence: CASSYPGQGDEKLFF. In nucleotide form, the sequence is TGTGCCAGCAGTTACCCCGGACAGGGGGATGAAAAACTGTTTTTT. The V and J genes are TRBV28 and TRBJ1-4; TRBD1 fits 10 bases in the junction. V lost 4 bases and J lost 6 bases, and the count of bases not matched to a germline gene is 5. Its CDR3 holds 15 amino acids, cysteine through phenylalanine. CDR3 DNA only is kept here, 45 bases in frame from base 1. The germline V gene gives CDR1 as MDHEN and CDR2 as SYDVKM.